This T cell receptor beta chain was sequenced for a study of technical replicates of blood from a few donors. Germline assignment: CDR1 SGDLS and CDR2 YYNGEE. V dropped 0 bases and J dropped 1 base, with 9 bases sitting between them. The CDR3 runs to 15 residues. Sequencing was performed with immunoSEQ multiplex PCR; in TCRdb, only in-frame clones are kept and a portion is missing. Of about 94,000 clones listed, more than 90% were seen once; the top ten hold roughly 0.22%. Sequencing was carried out using T cells isolated from PBMCs. The chain employs TRBV9 and TRBJ2-3; D is unresolved. The sequence came from a human donor in good health. CDR3 sequence (DNA): TGTGCCAGCAGCGTAGGTCCCCCGGGCACAGATACGCAGTATTTT. Protein sequence: CASSVGPPGTDTQYF.